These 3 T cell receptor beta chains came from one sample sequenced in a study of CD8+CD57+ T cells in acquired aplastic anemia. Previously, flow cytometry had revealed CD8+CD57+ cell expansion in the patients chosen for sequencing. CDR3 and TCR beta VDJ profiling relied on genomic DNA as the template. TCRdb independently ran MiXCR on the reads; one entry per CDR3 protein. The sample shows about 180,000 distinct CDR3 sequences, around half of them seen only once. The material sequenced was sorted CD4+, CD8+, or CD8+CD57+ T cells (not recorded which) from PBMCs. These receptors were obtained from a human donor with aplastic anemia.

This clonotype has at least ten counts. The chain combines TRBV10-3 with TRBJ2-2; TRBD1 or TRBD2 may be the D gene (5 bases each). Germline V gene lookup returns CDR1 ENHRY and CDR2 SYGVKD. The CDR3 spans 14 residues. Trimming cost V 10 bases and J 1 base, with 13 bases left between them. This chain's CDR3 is CATHWGRNTGELFF. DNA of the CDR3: TGTGCCACCCATTGGGGGAGGAACACCGGGGAGCTGTTTTTT.

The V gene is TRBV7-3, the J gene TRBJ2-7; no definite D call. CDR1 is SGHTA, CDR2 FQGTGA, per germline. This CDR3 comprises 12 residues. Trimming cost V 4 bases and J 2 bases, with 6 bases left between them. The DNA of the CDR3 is TGTGCCAGCAGCTACGTCCCCTACGAGCAGTACTTC. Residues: CASSYVPYEQYF.

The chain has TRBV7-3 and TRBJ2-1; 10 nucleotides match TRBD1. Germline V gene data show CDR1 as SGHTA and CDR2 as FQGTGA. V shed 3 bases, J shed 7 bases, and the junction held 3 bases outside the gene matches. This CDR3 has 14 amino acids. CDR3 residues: CASSFGQGGNEQFF. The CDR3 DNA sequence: TGTGCCAGCAGCTTTGGACAGGGGGGGAATGAGCAGTTCTTC.